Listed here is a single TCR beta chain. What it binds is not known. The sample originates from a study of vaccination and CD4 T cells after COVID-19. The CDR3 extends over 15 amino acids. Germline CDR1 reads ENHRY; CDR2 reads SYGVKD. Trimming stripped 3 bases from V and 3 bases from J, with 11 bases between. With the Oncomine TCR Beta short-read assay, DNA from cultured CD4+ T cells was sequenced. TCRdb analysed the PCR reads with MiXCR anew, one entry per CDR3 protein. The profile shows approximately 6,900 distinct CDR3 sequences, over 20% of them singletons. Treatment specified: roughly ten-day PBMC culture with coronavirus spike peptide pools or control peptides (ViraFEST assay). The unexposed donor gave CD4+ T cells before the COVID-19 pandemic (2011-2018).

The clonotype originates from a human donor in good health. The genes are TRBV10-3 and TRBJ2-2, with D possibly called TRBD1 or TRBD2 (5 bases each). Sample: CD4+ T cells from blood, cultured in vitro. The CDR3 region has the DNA TGTGCCATCAGTGAAGGGACGAGAGACACCGGGGAGCTGTTTTTT. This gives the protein CAISEGTRDTGELFF.